What follows are 8 T cell receptor beta chains derived from one specimen sequenced in a study of identical twins. TCRdb ran MiXCR on the 5' RACE reads and lists one entry per CDR3 protein. Here the sample spans around 470,000 distinct CDR3 sequences, approximately 14% being singletons. The same sample was also studied in work on yellow fever vaccine responses in identical twins.

Material: CD4+ T cells sorted from blood. The receptors come from a woman aged 18-29 years in good health.

In the case of this clonotype: This may be a read error: a much more frequent sequence differs by one nucleotide. The chain couples TRBV29-1 to TRBJ2-1, with TRBD2 identical over 9 bases. CDR3 size: 17 residues. CDR1 is SQVTM, CDR2 ANQGSEA, per germline. With 4 bases clipped from V and 3 bases from J, the junction kept 13 bases outside the gene matches. The CDR3 here is CSVGDRILAGLYNEQFF. CDR3 nucleotide sequence: TGCAGCGTTGGAGATCGTATCCTAGCGGGGCTCTACAATGAGCAGTTCTTC.

The rearrangement joins TRBV2 to TRBJ2-5, with 7 bases aligning to TRBD2. The CDR3 is 14 residues long. CDR1 and CDR2 from the germline V gene are SNHLY and FYNNEI. V lost 4 bases to trimming and J lost 4 bases; unmatched junction nucleotides: 6. The CDR3: CASSVATGGETQYF. The CDR3 DNA sequence: TGTGCCAGCAGTGTGGCAACGGGGGGAGAGACCCAGTACTTC.

The sample holds many counts of this clonotype. The V and J genes are TRBV6-5 and TRBJ2-3; unclear D gene. This CDR3 spans 14 amino acids. Looked up from germline, CDR1 is MNHEY and CDR2 is SVGAGI. The germline V and J ends were trimmed by 2 bases and 3 bases, with 9 bases remaining between them. The CDR3 region is CASSYVKWTDTQYF. The CDR3 DNA follows: TGTGCCAGCAGTTACGTGAAGTGGACAGATACGCAGTATTTT.

Only a few counts were recorded for this clonotype. In nucleotides, the CDR3 is TGCAGTGCTAGAGGGGATAGCCCGAGGGCAGATACGCAGTATTTT. Translation: CSARGDSPRADTQYF. This rearrangement joins TRBV20-1 to TRBJ2-3; weak D call: TRBD2 (5 bases). From germline, CDR1 is DFQATT and CDR2 SNEGSKA (reference sequence). The V end lost 1 base, the J end lost 4 bases, and 15 bases lay between the germline ends. The CDR3 totals 15 residues.

The V call is TRBV15, the J call TRBJ2-3; D might be TRBD2 (6 bases). Trimming shortened V by 0 bases and J by 14 bases, and 15 bases separated the two germline ends. The V gene's germline CDR1 is LNHNV and CDR2 YYDKDF (reference sequence). This CDR3 spans 13 amino acids. Here the CDR3 reads CATSRDGRDSGYF. The CDR3 DNA is TGTGCCACCAGCAGAGATGGCAGGGACTCTGGGTATTTT.

This clonotype came up many times. The chain links TRBV12-3 or TRBV12-4 to TRBJ1-5; D may be TRBD1 (5 bases). The V and J ends lost 2 bases and 0 bases respectively, with 8 bases between them. This CDR3 contains 15 residues. This chain's CDR3 is CASSLQGDSNQPQHF. CDR3 sequence (DNA): TGTGCCAGCAGTTTACAGGGAGATAGCAATCAGCCCCAGCATTTT.

This clonotype has just a few counts. The J gene is TRBJ2-3, the V gene TRBV5-1; 7 bases align to TRBD1. Germline V CDR1 and CDR2: SGHRS, YFSETQ. V shed 0 bases, J shed 5 bases, and the junction held 15 bases outside the gene matches. The CDR3 loop spans 18 amino acids. CDR3 amino acids: CASSLDRSQGELVDTQYF. The CDR3 DNA follows: TGCGCCAGCAGCTTGGATAGGTCGCAGGGGGAGTTGGTAGATACGCAGTATTTT.

This clonotype has a handful of counts. CDR3 nucleotide sequence: TGTGCCAGCAGCATAGACAGGGGATCGTACGAGCAGTACTTC. Translated: CASSIDRGSYEQYF. The chain carries TRBV7-2 and TRBJ2-7; TRBD1 agrees at 8 bases. The CDR3 loop spans 14 amino acids. V trimming: 5 bases; J trimming: 4 bases; junction bases outside the gene matches: 7. Germline V lookup: CDR1 SGHTA, CDR2 FQGNSA.